Given below is one T cell receptor beta chain in context. Its antigen remains unknown. Both about-4-week and about-12-week second-dose recipients were combined. This record comes from a study of T cell responses to AZD1222 COVID-19 vaccine. The J segment lost 2 bases and the V segment lost 4 bases, leaving 9 bases of the junction unmatched. Germline V gene data show CDR1 as SGHTA and CDR2 as FQGNSA. The CDR3 spans 16 residues. Clones were sequenced by immunoSEQ multiplex PCR, and TCRdb holds only the in-frame ones, with some missing. The sample lists 200,000 or so clones, 93% occurring once. General study results and limits: Samples come after the peak T cell response, not at day 14. Donors were chiefly white British, with a greater number of females, and clonal diversity was perhaps underestimated. Just a handful of AZD1222 recipients were seropositive at baseline.

This chain links TRBV7-2 with TRBJ2-7; 9 bases are a match to TRBD1. This receptor was taken from an adult who received the AZD1222 COVID-19 vaccine. The sequencing here drew on peripheral blood, taken 28 days after the second AZD1222 dose. This CDR3 is CASSYQYGTGTYEQYF. DNA for the CDR3: TGTGCCAGCAGCTACCAATACGGGACAGGGACCTACGAGCAGTACTTC.